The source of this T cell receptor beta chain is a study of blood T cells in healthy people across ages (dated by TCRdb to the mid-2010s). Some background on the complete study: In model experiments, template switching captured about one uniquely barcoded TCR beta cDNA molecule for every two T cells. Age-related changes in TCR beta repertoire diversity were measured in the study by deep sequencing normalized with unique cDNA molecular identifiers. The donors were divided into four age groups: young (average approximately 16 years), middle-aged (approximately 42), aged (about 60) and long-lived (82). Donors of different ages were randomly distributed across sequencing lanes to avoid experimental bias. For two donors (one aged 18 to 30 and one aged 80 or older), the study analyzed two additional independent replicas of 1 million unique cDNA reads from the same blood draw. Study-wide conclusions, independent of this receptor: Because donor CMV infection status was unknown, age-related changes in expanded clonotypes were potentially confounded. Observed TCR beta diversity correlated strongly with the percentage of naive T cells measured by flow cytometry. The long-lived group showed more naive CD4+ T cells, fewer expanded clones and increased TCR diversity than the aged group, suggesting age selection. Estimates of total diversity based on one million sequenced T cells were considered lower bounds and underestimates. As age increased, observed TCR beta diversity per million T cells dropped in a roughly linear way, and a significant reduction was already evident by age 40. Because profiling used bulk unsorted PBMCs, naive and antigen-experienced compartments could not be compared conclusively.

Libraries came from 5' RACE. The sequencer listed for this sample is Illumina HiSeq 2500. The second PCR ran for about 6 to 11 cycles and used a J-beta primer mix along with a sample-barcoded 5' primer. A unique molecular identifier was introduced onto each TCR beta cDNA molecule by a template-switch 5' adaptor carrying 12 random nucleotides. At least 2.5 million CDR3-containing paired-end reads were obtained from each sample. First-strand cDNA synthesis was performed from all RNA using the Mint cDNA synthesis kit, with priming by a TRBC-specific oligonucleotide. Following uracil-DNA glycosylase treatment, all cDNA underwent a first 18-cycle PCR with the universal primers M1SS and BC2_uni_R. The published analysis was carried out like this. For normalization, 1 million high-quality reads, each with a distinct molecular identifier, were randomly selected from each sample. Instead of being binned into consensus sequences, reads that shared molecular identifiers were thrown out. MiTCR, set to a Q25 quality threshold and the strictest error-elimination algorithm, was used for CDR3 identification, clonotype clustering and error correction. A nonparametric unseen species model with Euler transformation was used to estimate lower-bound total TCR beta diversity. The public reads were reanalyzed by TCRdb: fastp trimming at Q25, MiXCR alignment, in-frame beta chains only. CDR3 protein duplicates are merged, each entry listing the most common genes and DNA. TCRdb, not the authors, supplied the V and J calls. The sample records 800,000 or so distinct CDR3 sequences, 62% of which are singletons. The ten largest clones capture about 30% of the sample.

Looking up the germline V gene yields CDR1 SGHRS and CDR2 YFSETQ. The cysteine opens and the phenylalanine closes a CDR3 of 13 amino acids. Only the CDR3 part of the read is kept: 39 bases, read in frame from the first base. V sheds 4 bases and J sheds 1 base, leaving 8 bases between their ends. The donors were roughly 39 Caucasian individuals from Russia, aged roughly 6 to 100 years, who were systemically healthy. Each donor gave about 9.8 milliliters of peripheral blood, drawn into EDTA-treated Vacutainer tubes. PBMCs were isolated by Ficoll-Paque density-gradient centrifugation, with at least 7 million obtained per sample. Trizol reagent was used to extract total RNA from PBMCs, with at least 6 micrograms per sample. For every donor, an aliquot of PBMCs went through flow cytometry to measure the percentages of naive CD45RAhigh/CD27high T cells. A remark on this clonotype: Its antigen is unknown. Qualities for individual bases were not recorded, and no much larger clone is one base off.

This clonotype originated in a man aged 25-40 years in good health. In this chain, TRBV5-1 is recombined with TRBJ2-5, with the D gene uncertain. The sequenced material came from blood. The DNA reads TGCGCCAGCAGCGTAGAAATCCAAGAGACCCAGTACTTC. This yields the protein CASSVEIQETQYF.